A selection of T cell receptor beta chains follows, all from one sample in a study of blood T cell repertoires in COVID-19. The repertoire was sequenced with immunoSEQ multiplex PCR; TCRdb's copy has only in-frame clones and lacks some. The data show roughly 250,000 clones, with roughly 81% seen just once and approximately 0.89% held by the top ten. The sequencing sample was made of peripheral blood. The receptors originated from a man aged 40-49 years with acute or convalescent COVID-19. CDR3s leave out the opening cysteine and the closing phenylalanine or tryptophan. D genes are given only for firm matches.

J gene: TRBJ1-1; V gene: TRBV4-1; D gene: -; CDR3 protein: ASSQEVGGLSEAF
J gene: TRBJ1-1; V gene: TRBV5-1; D gene: -; CDR3 protein: ASRLRARDTEAF
J gene: TRBJ2-1; V gene: TRBV7-7; D gene: -; CDR3 protein: ASSSNTGWGNEQF
J gene: TRBJ2-7; V gene: TRBV4-1; D gene: TRBD1; CDR3 protein: ASSDFRGQGGTYEQY
J gene: TRBJ1-2; V gene: TRBV30; D gene: TRBD1; CDR3 protein: AWIARGTGGGYT
J gene: TRBJ2-2; V gene: TRBV6-5; D gene: -; CDR3 protein: ASRGRQLNTGELF
J gene: TRBJ2-7; V gene: TRBV10-3; D gene: TRBD1; CDR3 protein: AISDNRDRAAYEQY
J gene: TRBJ1-1; V gene: TRBV7-9; D gene: TRBD1; CDR3 protein: ASSPWTGINTEAF
J gene: TRBJ1-3; V gene: TRBV4-3; D gene: -; CDR3 protein: ASSQEEGLNTIY
J gene: TRBJ1-2; V gene: TRBV6-5; D gene: -; CDR3 protein: ASSPDRGSYGYT
J gene: TRBJ2-3; V gene: TRBV2; D gene: TRBD1; CDR3 protein: ASSFGTGSTDTQY